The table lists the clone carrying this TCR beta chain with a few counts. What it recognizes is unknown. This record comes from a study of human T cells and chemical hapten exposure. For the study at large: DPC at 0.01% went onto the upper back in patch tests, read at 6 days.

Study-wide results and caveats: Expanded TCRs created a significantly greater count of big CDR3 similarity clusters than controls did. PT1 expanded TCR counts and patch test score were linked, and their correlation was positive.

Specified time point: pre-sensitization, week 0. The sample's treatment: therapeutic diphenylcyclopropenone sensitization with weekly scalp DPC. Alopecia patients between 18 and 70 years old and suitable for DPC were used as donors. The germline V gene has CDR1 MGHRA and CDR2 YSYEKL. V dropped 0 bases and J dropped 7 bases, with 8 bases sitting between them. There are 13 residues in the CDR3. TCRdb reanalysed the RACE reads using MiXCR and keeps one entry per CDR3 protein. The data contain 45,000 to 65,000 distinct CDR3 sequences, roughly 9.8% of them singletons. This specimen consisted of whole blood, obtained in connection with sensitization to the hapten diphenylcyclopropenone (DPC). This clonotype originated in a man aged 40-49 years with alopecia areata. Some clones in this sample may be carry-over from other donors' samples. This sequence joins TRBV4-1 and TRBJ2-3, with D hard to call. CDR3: CASSQDGPYTQYF. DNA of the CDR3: TGCGCCAGCAGCCAAGACGGGCCCTATACGCAGTATTTT.